Sequencing of this T cell receptor (beta chain) was carried out in a study of T cell responses to AZD1222 COVID-19 vaccine (TCRdb year 2021). Notes on the research overall: Because spike-specific TCR depth and breadth did not differ between the two schedules, AZD1222 recipients who got a second dose at roughly 4 weeks were pooled with those who got a second dose at roughly 12 weeks. A total of approximately 230 trial participants underwent TCR sequencing, of whom some 210 received two doses of AZD1222 and about 25 received two doses of the MenACWY control vaccine. Trial participants were enrolled by age into 18-55, 56-69 and 70-plus year subgroups, with roughly 150, 30 and 60 TCR-sequenced participants respectively.

General conclusions and limits of the study: A significant rise in spike-specific TCR breadth and depth was observed after two AZD1222 doses relative to day 0 and relative to MenACWY recipients. The vaccine-associated CD4 TCRs covered the entire spike protein, and the dominant responses fell in regions 160-218 and 743-854. No day 14 peak-response samples were available, so repertoires were characterized only after the peak T cell response. The 56-69-year group was small, and its depth increase did not reach significance, likely because of low power. Nearly half of unique spike-specific TCRs reportedly recognized epitopes outside regions mutated in the B.1.351 and B.1.1.7 variants. Conclusions about previously exposed vaccinees were limited because only a handful of AZD1222 recipients were SARS-CoV-2 seropositive at baseline. Most participants were white British and females outnumbered males, and the authors suggested that clonal diversity may have been underestimated.

This sample's time point label indicates: baseline before first vaccination. Vaccinee samples came from UK trials COV001 and COV002, including a single-blind randomized controlled phase 2/3 trial of AZD1222 (ChAdOx1 nCoV-19) in healthy adults. For TCRbeta chain sequencing, PBMC samples from trial participants were taken at day 0 and at day 28 after the second dose. Concerning this clone: What antigen it recognizes has not been identified. The sample holds no much larger clone one base away, and base qualities are not on file.

In the germline V gene, CDR1 corresponds to KGHSH and CDR2 to LQKENI. The CDR3, cysteine through phenylalanine, is 13 amino acids long. Just the 39-base CDR3 DNA is kept, in frame starting at base 1. Trimming at the junction amounts to 5 bases on V and 5 bases on J, and the germline ends lie 10 bases apart. The CDR3 regions of human TCRbeta chains were analyzed by immunosequencing. The authors' pipeline ran thus. TCRs in the repertoires were matched against a reference library of SARS-CoV-2-specific TCRs that had been generated with the MIRA antigen-specificity platform. Breadth meant the fraction of unique TCRs that were SARS-CoV-2-associated, whereas depth meant the fraction of total T cells that were SARS-CoV-2-associated. Using the MIRA data, each spike-specific TCR was assigned both to the spike region to which the TCR was reactive and to a CD4 or CD8 class. Log10-transformed breadth and depth values were compared by one-way ANOVA with Sidak's multiple comparisons tests. TCRdb limited this immuneACCESS table to in-frame rearrangements with V and J called. A share of clones is missing; checked studies link under half to unresolved V genes, and the rest is unexplained. That table is the source of V, J and clone size, and D and trimming were worked out from the DNA. For this sample the table gives about 54,000 clones, of which about 86% were detected only once. The biggest ten clones account for roughly a tenth of the sample.

The source is an adult in good health. Sequencing used peripheral blood, obtained on day 0 of AZD1222 vaccination. The receptor chain draws on TRBV18 and TRBJ2-1, with the D gene not confidently named. The CDR3 region reads CASSSLSDNEQFF. The DNA sequence is as follows: TGTGCCAGCTCAAGTCTTTCGGACAATGAGCAGTTCTTC.